Following are 25 T cell receptor beta chains from one sample sequenced in a study of regulatory T cells in long-lasting Graves disease. Indicated time point: newly diagnosed GD, antithyroid drugs for less than 3 months. The TCR library used RNA extracted from PBMCs. CDR3 regions were amplified by Arm-PCR using iRepertoire HTBI primers to build TCR beta libraries. Each CDR3 protein is one row after TCRdb ran MiXCR on the multiplex PCR reads. The sample holds under 250,000 distinct CDR3 sequences; about 19% are singletons and the top ten take approximately 15%. The material sequenced was peripheral blood mononuclear cells (PBMCs), taken at new diagnosis, from a patient treated with antithyroid drugs. These receptor sequences come from a female donor with Graves disease.

This clonotype was seen a handful of times. Mismatch with germline at one junction end may stem from a read error. CDR3 DNA: TGTGCCAGCAGTCCCTCCCTGAACACTAAAGCTTTCTTT. As protein: CASSPSLNTKAFF. This rearrangement joins TRBV28 to TRBJ1-1; D not resolved. This CDR3 contains 13 residues. Germline V gives CDR1 MDHEN, CDR2 SYDVKM.

At least ten counts were recorded for this clonotype. The chain has TRBV28 and TRBJ1-4; 7 bases are shared with TRBD1. The germline CDR1 and CDR2 sequences are MDHEN and SYDVKM. This CDR3 region has 15 residues. The trim removed 6 bases at V and 2 bases at J, leaving 6 bases unmatched. Written as DNA, the CDR3 is TGTGCCAGCAGAACAGGGGCCGGGACTAATGAAAAACTGTTTTTT. Its protein product is CASRTGAGTNEKLFF.

This clonotype was observed many times. V is TRBV28 and J is TRBJ2-7; 12 bases are a match to TRBD1. The CDR3 is 14 amino acids. Germline V CDR1 and CDR2: MDHEN, SYDVKM. V gave up 4 bases and J gave up 7 bases; unmatched junction bases: 5. CDR3 residues: CASSSGQGAKEQYF. CDR3 nucleotide sequence: TGTGCCAGCAGTTCGGGACAGGGGGCTAAAGAGCAGTACTTC.

In the case of this clonotype: A much larger clone differs by one base, so this may be a read error. V gene TRBV10-3 combines with J gene TRBJ2-1, with a tentative D call TRBD2 (6 bases). CDR1 and CDR2 (germline): ENHRY, SYGVKD. This CDR3 region has 17 residues. The CDR3 protein is CAISVSGPGVTYYEQFF. The CDR3 DNA sequence: TGTGCCATCAGTGTTTCTGGTCCGGGAGTTACCTACTATGAGCAGTTCTTC.

The sample holds a few counts of this clonotype. The chain recombines TRBV12-5 with TRBJ2-4, with 7 bases fitting TRBD2. Germline lookup yields CDR1 LGHNT and CDR2 FRNRAP. The CDR3 covers 15 residues. Trimming removed 3 bases from V and 1 base from J; junction bases left unmatched: 3. CDR3 loop: CASGFAGVAKNIQYF. In nucleotides, the CDR3 is TGTGCTAGTGGTTTTGCGGGAGTGGCCAAAAACATTCAGTACTTC.

This clonotype was recorded many times. The rearrangement joins TRBV7-2 to TRBJ2-5; 9 bases fit TRBD2. Germline CDR1 reads SGHTA; CDR2 reads FQGNSA. V lost 5 bases and J lost 7; bases outside the gene matches: 11. The CDR3 consists of 15 residues. This CDR3 is CASSPRLAGHGTQYF. The CDR3 DNA follows: TGTGCCAGCAGCCCCCGTCTAGCGGGACATGGGACCCAGTACTTC.

The table lists this clonotype with many counts. V is TRBV29-1 and J is TRBJ2-7; no firm D call. With 6 bases removed from V and 0 bases from J, the gap between germline ends came to 12 bases. The CDR3 consists of 13 residues. The germline V gene has CDR1 SQVTM and CDR2 ANQGSEA. CDR3 residues: CSVKSEVSYEQYF. The CDR3 DNA is TGCAGCGTGAAGAGTGAAGTCTCCTACGAGCAGTACTTC.

Notes on this clonotype: This could be a read error, since a much larger clone is one nucleotide away. Here the CDR3 reads CASSYEGGGQKAFF. The CDR3 coding sequence is TGTGCCAGCAGTTACGAGGGGGGAGGACAGAAAGCTTTCTTT. The rearrangement links TRBV6-9 to TRBJ1-1, with D possibly TRBD1 on 6 matching bases. V lost 3 bases and J lost 9, with 17 bases in between. Germline CDR1 is MNHGY and CDR2 is SVAAGI. The CDR3 runs 14 residues.

This clonotype has more than one count but fewer than ten. The chain couples TRBV20-1 to TRBJ2-3, with D perhaps TRBD1 or TRBD2 (5 bases each). CDR3 length: 14 amino acids. Trimming shortened V by 3 bases and J by 0 bases, and 10 bases separated the two germline ends. From germline, CDR1 is DFQATT and CDR2 SNEGSKA (reference sequence). In nucleotides, the CDR3 is TGCAGTGCTAGCGGGGCCTCGAGCACAGATACGCAGTATTTT. It specifies CSASGASSTDTQYF.

In this sample, this clonotype turned up many times. This chain connects TRBV11-3 to TRBJ2-7, with D possibly TRBD1 on 6 matching bases. V lost 5 bases and J 6 bases, leaving 17 bases between the germline ends. This CDR3 contains 14 residues. The germline gives CDR1 SGHNT, CDR2 YENEEA. The DNA of the CDR3 is TGTGCCAGCAGCCAAAGAGGGGCAGGGGTCGAGCAGTACTTC. It codes for CASSQRGAGVEQYF.

This clonotype was picked up a small number of times. The rearrangement joins TRBV6-2 or TRBV6-3 to TRBJ1-2; D call uncertain. The CDR3 runs 14 residues. V was pared by 2 bases and J by 1 base, with 8 bases between. The germline gives CDR1 MNHEY, CDR2 SVGEGT. The CDR3 region is CASSYPDGNYGYTF. Written as DNA, the CDR3 is TGTGCCAGCAGTTACCCGGACGGTAACTATGGCTACACCTTC.

The chain uses TRBV10-3 and TRBJ2-3; D may match TRBD1 or TRBD2 (6 bases each). The germline V gene has CDR1 ENHRY and CDR2 SYGVKD. CDR3 size: 15 residues. V gave up 5 bases and J gave up 5 bases, with 17 bases separating them. CDR3 in amino acids: CAISPYGGREDTQYF. For the CDR3, the DNA is TGTGCCATCAGTCCTTACGGGGGCCGGGAAGATACGCAGTATTTT.

This clonotype was seen many times. The chain is built from TRBV7-9 and TRBJ2-5; tentatively, D is TRBD1 (5 bases). The CDR3 has 16 amino acids. Trimming took off 3 bases at V and 2 bases at J, with 16 bases between the two ends. Germline lookup yields CDR1 SEHNR and CDR2 FQNEAQ (reference sequence). CDR3 nucleotides: TGTGCCAGCAGCTTGGGGTCGCAGGGTGGGCAAGAGACCCAGTACTTC. Translated, it gives CASSLGSQGGQETQYF.

At least ten counts were recorded for this clonotype. The chain joins TRBV18 to TRBJ2-5; 13 bases fit TRBD2. CDR1 and CDR2 (germline): KGHSH, LQKENI. There are 15 residues in the CDR3. V shed 0 bases, J shed 5 bases, and the junction held 0 bases outside the gene matches. The CDR3 nucleotides are TGTGCCAGCTCACCACCGACTAGCGGGAGGGAGACCCAGTACTTC. Encoded protein: CASSPPTSGRETQYF.

The chain recombines TRBV7-2 with TRBJ2-5; a weak D match, TRBD1 (5 bases). Per the germline V gene, CDR1 is SGHTA and CDR2 is FQGNSA. The CDR3 runs 14 residues. Trimming removed 3 bases at V and 2 bases at J, with 10 bases between. The DNA for the CDR3 is TGTGCCAGCAGCTTGATGACAGTACAAGAGACCCAGTACTTC. As protein: CASSLMTVQETQYF.

A note on this clonotype: Since a much larger clone is just one base distant, this may be a read error. J is TRBJ2-1 and V is TRBV29-1; 7 positions match TRBD2. Germline V CDR1 and CDR2: SQVTM, ANQGSEA. The CDR3 loop spans 13 amino acids. Germline trimming cut 7 bases from V and 1 base from J; bases unmatched to any gene: 4. CDR3 in DNA: TGCAGCGGGGAGGGGAGGTCCTACAATGAGCAGTTCTTC. Amino acids: CSGEGRSYNEQFF.

This clonotype was counted at least ten times. The genes are TRBV6-1 and TRBJ2-7, with 10 bases lining up with TRBD2. This CDR3 has 14 amino acids. Unmatched junction bases numbered 4, after V lost 5 bases and J lost 3 bases. CDR1 is MNHNS and CDR2 is SASEGT in the germline V gene. The CDR3 loop reads CASSPSGSRYEQYF. Here the CDR3 DNA reads TGTGCCAGCAGTCCTAGCGGGAGCCGCTACGAGCAGTACTTC.

Remarks on this clonotype: This may be a read error: a much more frequent sequence differs by one nucleotide. The J gene is TRBJ1-1, the V gene TRBV7-8; unclear D gene. V was clipped by 8 bases and J by 5 bases, with 18 bases between them. The CDR3 loop spans 14 amino acids. Germline V gene lookup returns CDR1 SGHVS and CDR2 FQNEAQ. Written as DNA, the CDR3 is TGTGCCAGCTCAATGGGAGGACCTGGAACTGAAGCTTTCTTT. Protein: CASSMGGPGTEAFF.

This clonotype was seen ten or more times. V gene TRBV18 combines with J gene TRBJ1-4; D not resolved. The CDR3 covers 14 residues. Trimming pared 3 bases from V and 0 bases from J, leaving 5 bases between. Germline-derived CDR1 and CDR2 are KGHSH and LQKENI. CDR3: CASSPRATNEKLFF. The DNA of the CDR3 is TGTGCCAGCTCACCTCGAGCAACTAATGAAAAACTGTTTTTT.

This clonotype was seen at least ten times. The chain links TRBV9 to TRBJ2-7; 10 bases map to TRBD2. This CDR3 is built from 15 residues. J gave up 7 bases and V 0 bases, and 7 bases lay outside the gene matches. CDR1 and CDR2 (germline): SGDLS, YYNGEE. As DNA, the CDR3 is TGTGCCAGCAGCGTAGCAGCGGGAGGGCCGGGAGAGCAGTACTTC. It yields the protein CASSVAAGGPGEQYF.

This clonotype was detected ten times or more. The chain is built from TRBV7-2 and TRBJ2-1, with 7 bases lining up with TRBD1. The CDR3 sequence is 13 residues long. The ends lost 5 bases at V and 7 bases at J; junction bases unmatched: 5. Germline CDR1 and CDR2: SGHTA and FQGNSA. The CDR3 region is CASSLGTANEQFF. CDR3 DNA sequence: TGTGCCAGCAGCCTGGGGACAGCTAATGAGCAGTTCTTC. The full variable domain, its missing parts supplied by reference TRBV7-2 and TRBJ2-1, is GAGVSQSPSNKVTEKGKDVELRCDPISGHTALYWYRQSLGQGLEFLIYFQGNSAPDKSGLPSDRFSAERTGGSVSTLTIQRTQQEDSAVYLCASSLGTANEQFFGPGTRLTVL.

The chain uses TRBV24-1 and TRBJ2-3; D is perhaps TRBD1 (6 bases). Germline V gene lookup returns CDR1 KGHDR and CDR2 SFDVKD. The CDR3 is 15 residues long. The V gene lost 4 bases and the J gene lost 2 bases, with 12 bases spanning the gap. CDR3 DNA: TGTGCCACCAGTGAATGGCAGGGACACACAGATACGCAGTATTTT. Translated: CATSEWQGHTDTQYF.

The V and J genes are TRBV4-1 and TRBJ2-2; a possible D gene is TRBD1 (5 bases). The germline V and J ends were trimmed by 6 bases and 4 bases, with 12 bases remaining between them. Germline V gene sequence: CDR1 MGHRA, CDR2 YSYEKL. The CDR3 runs to 14 residues. The CDR3, as DNA: TGCGCCAGCAGTTGGGGCAGAGCCACCGGGGAGCTGTTTTTT. Translating it yields CASSWGRATGELFF.

This sequence joins TRBV19 and TRBJ1-2; D is uncertain. CDR1 LNHDA and CDR2 SQIVND come from the germline V gene (reference sequence). The CDR3 contains 12 residues. The germline V and J ends were trimmed by 3 bases and 6 bases, with 8 bases remaining between them. CDR3 sequence reads: CASSIDEDGYTF. In nucleotides, the CDR3 is TGTGCCAGTAGTATCGACGAGGATGGCTACACCTTC.

Many counts were recorded for this clonotype. V and J are TRBV12-3 or TRBV12-4 and TRBJ1-2; the D is unclear. The CDR3 sequence is 14 residues long. V dropped 6 bases and J dropped 6 bases, with 17 bases sitting between them. CDR3 amino acids: CASRKDGLPHGYTF. CDR3 sequence (DNA): TGTGCCAGCAGGAAAGACGGACTACCCCATGGCTACACCTTC.